Below are 13 T cell receptor beta chains sequenced from a single sample in a study of blood T cells in healthy people across ages. A second about 6 to 12 cycle PCR used barcoded and J-beta primers. TCRdb reprocessed the 5' RACE reads via MiXCR and lists one record per CDR3 protein. The data hold about 800,000 distinct CDR3 sequences, with 20% to 25% observed a single time. These records were also assigned to another study, of T cells of mothers and their children.

Sequenced sample: blood. The receptors here all came from a boy between 5 and 17 years old in good health.

The genes are TRBV28 and TRBJ2-2; 8 bases are a match to TRBD1. This CDR3 region has 15 residues. Losses at the gene ends were 2 bases for V and 3 bases for J; bases not matched to a gene: 2. Germline-derived CDR1 and CDR2 are MDHEN and SYDVKM. The DNA of the CDR3 is TGTGCCAGCAGTTTACTGACAGGGGACACCGGGGAGCTGTTTTTT. As protein: CASSLLTGDTGELFF.

V is TRBV12-3 or TRBV12-4 and J is TRBJ2-5; TRBD2 matches 14 bases. This CDR3 has 16 amino acids. V lost 3 bases and J lost 5; bases outside the gene matches: 5. The DNA for the CDR3 is TGTGCCAGCAGTTTTTCCGGACTAGCGGGAGGCGAGACCCAGTACTTC. Translating it yields CASSFSGLAGGETQYF.

This chain links TRBV4-3 with TRBJ2-1, with D possibly TRBD1 on 6 matching bases. V lost 4 bases, J lost 8 bases, and 15 bases lay in between. CDR3 size: 14 residues. The V gene's germline CDR1 is LGHNA and CDR2 YSLEER. The DNA for the CDR3 is TGCGCCAGCAGCCCGGTTTTGGGGGCGGATGAGCAGTTCTTC. Residues: CASSPVLGADEQFF.

The chain combines TRBV28 with TRBJ2-7; 16 nucleotides agree with TRBD2. Germline lookup yields CDR1 MDHEN and CDR2 SYDVKM. The CDR3 sequence is 18 residues long. V was pared by 6 bases and J by 7 bases, with 15 bases of the junction left unmatched. Here the CDR3 reads CASSSSGTSGRAAYEQYF. Here the CDR3 DNA reads TGTGCCAGCAGCTCTTCCGGGACTAGCGGGAGGGCCGCATATGAGCAGTACTTC.

J is TRBJ2-1 and V is TRBV27; 8 bases match TRBD1. The tail of the sequence fits TRBJ2-7 better, so the J call may be wrong. The germline V gene encodes CDR1 MNHEY and CDR2 SMNVEV (reference sequence). The CDR3 totals 14 residues. The CDR3, as DNA: TGTGCCAGCAGTGTCAGCAGGGGGCGGGACGAGCAGTACTTC. Protein sequence: CASSVSRGRDEQYF.

The CDR3 bases are TGTGCCATCAGTGAGTCGAGGGGCGGGAGGGATCAAGAGACCCAGTACTTC. This codes for CAISESRGGRDQETQYF. The chain employs TRBV10-3 and TRBJ2-5; 9 nucleotides match TRBD2. CDR1 and CDR2 (germline): ENHRY, SYGVKD. With 0 bases clipped from V and 2 bases from J, the junction kept 7 bases outside the gene matches. This CDR3 has 17 residues.

This clonotype turned up a few times. V usage is TRBV7-2 and J usage is TRBJ2-7, with D possibly called TRBD1 or TRBD2 (5 bases each). Trimming left V 2 bases short and J 0 bases short, with 20 bases between. From germline, CDR1 is SGHTA and CDR2 FQGNSA. This CDR3 is 18 amino acids long. The CDR3 here is CASSLTFGDGASSYEQYF. The CDR3 nucleotides read TGTGCCAGCAGCTTAACATTCGGGGATGGGGCAAGCTCCTACGAGCAGTACTTC.

This sequence joins TRBV10-3 and TRBJ2-7; a weak D match, TRBD2 (6 bases). The germline V and J ends were trimmed by 0 bases and 4 bases, with 10 bases remaining between them. The germline gives CDR1 ENHRY, CDR2 SYGVKD. The CDR3 length is 14 residues. The CDR3 loop is CAISESVGGYEQYF. The CDR3, as DNA: TGTGCCATCAGTGAGTCGGTGGGGGGTTACGAGCAGTACTTC.

This chain joins TRBV7-8 and TRBJ2-5; possibly TRBD1 for D (6 bases). Judging by the DNA end, TRBJ2-1 fits better; the J call may be wrong. CDR1 and CDR2 from the germline V gene are SGHVS and FQNEAQ. The CDR3 is made up of 16 amino acids. CDR3 DNA: TGTGCCAGCAGCTCAGCCGGACAGCTATCTTACAATGAGCAGTTCTTC. It yields the protein CASSSAGQLSYNEQFF.

The chain combines TRBV29-1 with TRBJ2-7; TRBD1 matches 12 bases. Germline V lookup: CDR1 SQVTM, CDR2 ANQGSEA. This CDR3 has 15 residues. The junction had 10 bases not matched to a gene; V was cut back by 6 bases and J by 4 bases. CDR3 sequence: CSVGGTGGAGYEQYF. The CDR3 DNA sequence: TGCAGCGTGGGTGGGACAGGGGGCGCGGGATACGAGCAGTACTTC.

This clonotype was picked up a small number of times. The rearrangement links TRBV19 to TRBJ2-4; D may be TRBD2 (5 bases). This CDR3 is built from 15 residues. Germline V gives CDR1 LNHDA, CDR2 SQIVND (reference sequence). Between the trimmed V and J ends, which lost 1 base and 3 bases, there was a span of 10 bases. CDR3 coding DNA: TGTGCCAGTAGTATAGGGCTAGCTAGCAAAAACATTCAGTACTTC. It yields the protein CASSIGLASKNIQYF.

This chain joins TRBV28 and TRBJ2-3, with D unresolved. The V end lost 2 bases, the J end lost 8 bases, and 11 bases lay between the germline ends. This CDR3 contains 13 residues. CDR1 and CDR2 from the germline V gene are MDHEN and SYDVKM. DNA for the CDR3: TGTGCCAGCAGTTTACCATCCCGAGGTACGCAGTATTTT. Its protein is CASSLPSRGTQYF.

The V call is TRBV7-2, the J call TRBJ2-5; perhaps TRBD2 as D (6 bases). Germline CDR1 reads SGHTA; CDR2 reads FQGNSA. The length of the CDR3 is 15 residues. The V end was cut by 5 bases, the J end by 1 base, with 14 bases between. The CDR3 spells CASSAGTVVQETQYF. CDR3 sequence (DNA): TGTGCCAGCAGCGCGGGGACGGTTGTCCAAGAGACCCAGTACTTC.